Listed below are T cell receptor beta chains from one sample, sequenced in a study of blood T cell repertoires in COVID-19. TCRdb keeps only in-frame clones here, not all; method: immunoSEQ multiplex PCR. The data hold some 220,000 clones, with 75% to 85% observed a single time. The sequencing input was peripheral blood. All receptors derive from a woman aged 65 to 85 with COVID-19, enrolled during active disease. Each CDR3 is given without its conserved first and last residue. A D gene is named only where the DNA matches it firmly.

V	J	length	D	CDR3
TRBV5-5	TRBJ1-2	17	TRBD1	ASSPVLGTGGVPNYGYT
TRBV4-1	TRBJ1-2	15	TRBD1	ASSQDRGQGRLYGYT
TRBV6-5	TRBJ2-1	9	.	ASRQQGEQF
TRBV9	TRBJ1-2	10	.	ASSVAYYGYT
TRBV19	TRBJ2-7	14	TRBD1	ASMGADRGSNNEQY
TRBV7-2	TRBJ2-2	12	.	ASSLAANTGELF
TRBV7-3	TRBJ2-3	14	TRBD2	ASSSGLAGAADTQY
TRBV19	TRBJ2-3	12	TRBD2	ASSMIAGTDTQY
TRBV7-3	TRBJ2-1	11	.	ASSLGGVNEQF
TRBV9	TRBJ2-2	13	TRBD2	ASSVRGLAPGELF
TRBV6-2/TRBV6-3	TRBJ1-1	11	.	ASSYSVGTEAF
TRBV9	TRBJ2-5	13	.	ASSVAGSFQETQY
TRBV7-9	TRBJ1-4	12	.	ASSLLGHSEKLF
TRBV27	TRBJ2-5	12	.	ASSRRPTWETQY